The 10 T cell receptor beta chains below come from one sample, sequenced in a study of T cells after somatic rescue of genetic block (dated by TCRdb to about 2020). The library relied on the immunoSEQ multiplex PCR assay. The immuneACCESS repertoire file appears here via TCRdb, limited to in-frame rearrangements. These files lack a portion of the clones; in checked studies, under half of the deficit traces to unresolved V genes, and the cause of the others is not known. The sample records approximately 110,000 clones, 75% to 95% of which are singletons. The ten largest clones add up to over 1.1% of the sample. The sequencing input was peripheral blood mononuclear cells (PBMCs). These TCRs come from a woman younger than 30.

This chain uses TRBV28 with TRBJ2-1; maybe TRBD1 (5 bases). The CDR3 has 15 amino acids. V gave up 2 bases and J gave up 7 bases, with 15 bases separating them. Germline CDR1 is MDHEN and CDR2 is SYDVKM. CDR3 amino acids: CASSLRGWAENEQFF. Here the CDR3 DNA reads TGTGCCAGCAGTTTAAGGGGATGGGCGGAGAATGAGCAGTTCTTC.

The CDR3, as DNA: TGTGCCAGCAGCGCCGCTGGCATGAACACTGAAGCTTTCTTT. Amino acid sequence: CASSAAGMNTEAFF. The chain employs TRBV5-6 and TRBJ1-1; D gene unclear. CDR1 SGHDT and CDR2 YYEEEE come from the germline V gene. Trimming cost V 4 bases and J 0 bases, with 10 bases left between them. This CDR3 contains 14 residues.

This clone was recorded once. The chain has TRBV5-1 and TRBJ2-3; the match to TRBD2 covers 14 bases. Trimming at V came to 4 bases and at J to 5 bases, leaving 6 bases not matched to a gene. Looked up from germline, CDR1 is SGHRS and CDR2 is YFSETQ. The CDR3 totals 16 residues. The CDR3 region is CASSLRLAGGIDTQYF. In DNA form, the CDR3 reads TGCGCCAGCAGCCTCCGACTAGCGGGGGGGATAGATACGCAGTATTTT. Full variable domain (remainder filled in from reference TRBV5-1 and TRBJ2-3): KAGVTQTPRYLIKTRGQQVTLSCSPISGHRSVSWYQQTPGQGLQFLFEYFSETQRNKGNFPGRFSGRQFSNSRSEMNVSTLELGDSALYLCASSLRLAGGIDTQYFGPGTRLTVL.

The chain has TRBV2 and TRBJ2-4; TRBD2 aligns across 8 bases. In germline, CDR1 is SNHLY, CDR2 FYNNEI. V lost 7 bases, J lost 9 bases, and 8 bases stayed unmatched. The CDR3 extends over 13 amino acids. The CDR3 DNA reads as TGTGCCAGCACCGAGGGTCGGGAGGGCATTCAGTACTTC. This translates into CASTEGREGIQYF.

The chain is built from TRBV5-6 and TRBJ1-1; D gene unclear. Trimming removed 0 bases at V and 0 bases at J, with 9 bases between. The CDR3 extends over 15 amino acids. The germline CDR1 and CDR2 sequences are SGHDT and YYEEEE. In DNA, the CDR3 is TGTGCCAGCAGCTTGGAGTCAGAGATGAACACTGAAGCTTTCTTT. Translation gives CASSLESEMNTEAFF. Combining the CDR3 with reference TRBV5-6 and TRBJ1-1 gives the whole variable domain DAGVTQSPTHLIKTRGQQVTLRCSPKSGHDTVSWYQQALGQGPQFIFQYYEEEERQRGNFPDRFSGHQFPNYSSELNVNALLLGDSALYLCASSLESEMNTEAFFGQGTRLTVV.

This chain uses TRBV6-1 with TRBJ1-1, with D possibly being TRBD1 (5 bases). Looked up from germline, CDR1 is MNHNS and CDR2 is SASEGT. V lost 6 bases to trimming and J lost 11 bases, with 13 bases between them. The CDR3 totals 11 residues. The CDR3 sequence: CASRIRVAAFF. In DNA form, the CDR3 reads TGTGCCAGCAGGATCAGGGTAGCCGCTTTCTTT.

The chain is built from TRBV29-1 and TRBJ1-2, with no clear D. Trimming cost V 5 bases and J 2 bases, with 15 bases left between them. Germline V gives CDR1 SQVTM, CDR2 ANQGSEA. This CDR3 comprises 14 residues. The CDR3 DNA sequence: TGCAGCGTTATTACCGGAGGCAGAAACTATGGCTACACCTTC. Translating it yields CSVITGGRNYGYTF.

The chain carries TRBV27 and TRBJ1-2; TRBD1 aligns across 9 bases. The germline CDR1 and CDR2 sequences are MNHEY and SMNVEV (reference sequence). J was trimmed by 8 bases and V by 5 bases; bases with no gene match: 6. The CDR3 length is 13 residues. In DNA, the CDR3 is TGTGCCAGCAGTCCGCTGACAGGGGGAGGCTACACCTTC. It translates to CASSPLTGGGYTF.

In regard to this clone: Other DNA sequences in the sample encode the same CDR3. This chain uses TRBV20-1 with TRBJ2-4, with D perhaps matching TRBD1 or TRBD2 (5 bases each). Germline V gene lookup returns CDR1 DFQATT and CDR2 SNEGSKA (reference sequence). The CDR3 is 11 amino acids. V lost 6 bases and J lost 7, with 10 bases in between. The CDR3 DNA follows: TGCAGTGCGAGGGGTGGGAACATTCAGTACTTC. As protein: CSARGGNIQYF.

This clone was detected only once. The genes are TRBV5-6 and TRBJ2-5; a weak D match, TRBD2 (7 bases). V lost 4 bases, J lost 5 bases, and 12 bases lay in between. Looked up from germline, CDR1 is SGHDT and CDR2 is YYEEEE. CDR3 length: 13 amino acids. CDR3 sequence reads: CASSPGGRETQYF. For the CDR3, the DNA is TGTGCCAGCAGCCCGGGGGGCCGGGAGACCCAGTACTTC. Combining the CDR3 with reference TRBV5-6 and TRBJ2-5 gives the whole variable domain DAGVTQSPTHLIKTRGQQVTLRCSPKSGHDTVSWYQQALGQGPQFIFQYYEEEERQRGNFPDRFSGHQFPNYSSELNVNALLLGDSALYLCASSPGGRETQYFGPGTRLLVL.